This T cell receptor beta chain is drawn from a study of T cell repertoires in cytomegalovirus infection (dated by TCRdb to between 2017 and 2020). Some background on the complete study: Recently identified HLA-C-restricted CMV epitopes, whose presentation resists viral immunomodulation, were targeted by peptide stimulations together with well-studied HLA-B-restricted epitopes. Because public TCR beta signatures pointed to carriage of CMV infection together with the matching HLA type, the HLA type of each donor mattered for the analysis.

Reads for this sample came from an Illumina HiSeq 1500. Clones were called with MiXCR by TCRdb after fastp trimmed the public reads at Q25, and only in-frame beta chains were retained. When rows share a CDR3 protein, they turn into one entry using the most common DNA and genes. This sample is represented by about 47,000 distinct CDR3 sequences; about a fifth of them were singletons. Roughly 50% of the sample comes from the top ten. Here is what the overall study found, with its caveats: Cumulative frequency of public TCR beta family members discriminated carriers of CMV infection plus the relevant HLA type in this cohort and an independent roughly 330-donor cohort. The ex vivo response was dominated by HLA-C-restricted CMV-specific TCR beta clonotypes, which also provided the single most frequent clonotype in two of eight donors.

Comment on this clonotype: The specificity of this receptor is unknown. Per-nucleotide qualities are absent, and no much larger clonotype sits a single base away.

Explained via the paper, the treatment or condition label denotes: in vitro stimulation with specific CMV peptide epitopes to enrich CMV-specific T cells. The CDR3 goes from the cysteine to the phenylalanine over 16 residues. Only CDR3 DNA is held: 48 bases, read in frame from base 1. Deletion took 3 bases off V and 7 bases off J, with a span of 21 bases between the germline ends. The germline V gene yields KGHSH for CDR1 and LQKENI for CDR2. The rearrangement combines TRBV18 with TRBJ1-2; TRBD1 might be the D gene, on 6 matching bases. The sample was CD8+ T cells from cultured PBMCs, taken from culture after CMV antigen stimulation. The sequence was collected from a human donor in good health (CMV status not recorded). Some clones in this sample may be carry-over from other donors' samples. CDR3 reads: CASSPEGGGFVSGYTF. The sequence in DNA is TGTGCCAGCTCACCGGAGGGGGGAGGCTTTGTGTCTGGCTACACCTTC. With the rest looked up from the reference TRBV18 and TRBJ1-2 genes rather than sequenced, the full variable domain is NAGVMQNPRHLVRRRGQEARLRCSPMKGHSHVYWYRQLPEEGLKFMVYLQKENIIDESGMPKERFSAEFPKEGPSILRIQQVVRGDSAAYFCASSPEGGGFVSGYTFGSGTRLTVV.